This record looks at one T cell receptor (beta chain) sequence and its context. This CDR3 is also generated by other DNA sequences in the sample. Authors' processing steps: Scientists estimated how many nucleated cells there were by amplifying reference gene primers. TCRdb's copy holds only in-frame clones and misses some; the assay was immunoSEQ multiplex PCR. The V and J calls and clone size are taken from that table; D and trimming were inferred from the DNA. The table has fewer than 250,000 clones, around 84% seen once. Germline V gives CDR1 MDHEN, CDR2 SYDVKM. V lost 5 bases, J lost 4 bases, and 10 bases lay in between. The CDR3 extends over 13 amino acids. This sample is drawn from a study of blood T cell repertoires in COVID-19. Study-wide context: Samples of COVID-19 (acute and convalescent) were obtained from the United States, Italy and Spain. Nucleic acid was either cDNA or gDNA, and it came from T cells, B-cell-depleted T cells, or PBMCs.

This TCR came from a human donor in a cohort sampled during active COVID-19. The specimen sequenced was peripheral blood. The chain employs TRBV28 and TRBJ2-3, with D tentatively TRBD1 (6 bases). The CDR3 reads CASSPQGPDTQYF. The CDR3 DNA reads as TGTGCCAGCAGTCCACAGGGCCCAGATACGCAGTATTTT.